This T cell receptor (beta chain) was recovered during a study of regulatory T cells in long-lasting Graves disease. The time point denotes: newly diagnosed GD, antithyroid drugs for less than 3 months. From RNA extracted from PBMCs, the TCR library was made. HTBI primers from iRepertoire and Arm-PCR of CDR3 regions yielded the TCR beta libraries. TCRdb ran MiXCR on the multiplex PCR reads and lists one entry per CDR3 protein. Among a few hundred thousand distinct CDR3 sequences listed, roughly 12% were seen once. This clonotype was observed at least ten times. From germline, CDR1 is KGHDR and CDR2 SFDVKD. The CDR3 length is 16 residues. Trimming cost V 3 bases and J 0 bases; bases outside gene matches: 4. This same sample was also part of a study on T cells in Graves' hyperthyroidism and ophthalmopathy.

Sequencing was performed on peripheral blood mononuclear cells (PBMCs), taken at new diagnosis, from a patient treated with antithyroid drugs. The chain links TRBV24-1 to TRBJ2-1; 7 nucleotides agree with TRBD2. The clonotype comes from a woman aged 18-35 years with Graves disease. CDR3 nucleotides: TGTGCCACCAGTGATAGACTAGCAGACTCCTACAATGAGCAGTTCTTC. Encoded protein: CATSDRLADSYNEQFF.